The 8 T cell receptor beta chains given below trace back to one sample, sequenced in a study of T cells in Graves' hyperthyroidism and ophthalmopathy. RNA transcripts served as the template for amplifying TCR beta CDR3 regions. The primer set for the first-round RT-PCR of the TCR CDR3 was HTBI. TCRdb fed the multiplex PCR reads into MiXCR, producing one record per CDR3 protein. Of about 770,000 distinct CDR3 sequences in the sample, approximately 18% were seen once. The sample was blood. These receptors all come from a woman aged 50 to 60 with Graves' hyperthyroidism that later progressed to Graves' ophthalmopathy.

This clonotype has at least ten counts. The rearrangement uses TRBV2 and TRBJ2-7; 7 nucleotides match TRBD1. The CDR3 runs to 14 residues. V shed 5 bases and J 2 bases; nucleotides not matched to a gene: 6. CDR1 is SNHLY and CDR2 is FYNNEI in the germline V gene. The CDR3 DNA reads as TGTGCCAGCAGTCGGGACAGCCTTACCTACGAGCAGTACTTC. It yields the protein CASSRDSLTYEQYF.

This clonotype appeared a few times. The V gene is TRBV29-1, the J gene TRBJ1-5; D possibly corresponds to TRBD1 (6 bases). V was clipped by 3 bases and J by 0 bases, with 15 bases between them. This CDR3 comprises 16 residues. Germline V gives CDR1 SQVTM, CDR2 ANQGSEA. CDR3 in amino acids: CSVERTVSISNQPQHF. In DNA, the CDR3 is TGCAGCGTTGAGAGGACAGTCTCTATTAGCAATCAGCCCCAGCATTTT. The entire variable domain, with the rest obtained from reference TRBV29-1 and TRBJ1-5, is as follows: SAVISQKPSRDICQRGTSLTIQCQVDSQVTMMFWYRQQPGQSLTLIATANQGSEATYESGFVIDKFPISRPNLTFSTLTVSNMSPEDSSIYLCSVERTVSISNQPQHFGDGTRLSIL.

V usage is TRBV4-1 and J usage is TRBJ1-6; D call uncertain. Germline-derived CDR1 and CDR2 are MGHRA and YSYEKL. V shed 1 base and J shed 9 bases, with 13 bases lying between them. The CDR3 sequence is 15 residues long. The DNA for the CDR3 is TGCGCCAGCAGCCAAGCCGTGAGGGTGCTTTCACCCCTCCACTTT. Its protein is CASSQAVRVLSPLHF.

J is TRBJ2-7 and V is TRBV18; 9 nucleotides line up with TRBD2. CDR3 size: 19 residues. With 5 bases clipped from V and 0 bases from J, the junction kept 17 bases outside the gene matches. CDR1 and CDR2 from the germline V gene are KGHSH and LQKENI. The CDR3 region has the DNA TGTGCCAGCTCATCGAGGGGAGAGCGGGGGGCAAGGAGCTCCTACGAGCAGTACTTC. This encodes CASSSRGERGARSSYEQYF.

This clonotype was counted a few times. V is TRBV12-3 or TRBV12-4 and J is TRBJ2-7, with 7 nucleotides matching TRBD1. Unmatched junction bases numbered 7, after V lost 2 bases and J lost 6 bases. This CDR3 has 14 residues. In nucleotides, the CDR3 is TGTGCCAGCAGTTTAACGACAGGGTCATCCGAGCAGTACTTC. It is translated as CASSLTTGSSEQYF.

This chain joins TRBV19 and TRBJ1-3; 8 nucleotides agree with TRBD1. This CDR3 contains 14 residues. Germline V gives CDR1 LNHDA, CDR2 SQIVND (reference sequence). V shed 10 bases and J 0 bases; nucleotides not matched to a gene: 5. Written as DNA, the CDR3 is TGTGCCACCGGACAGGGACCCTCTGGAAACACCATATATTTT. Protein sequence: CATGQGPSGNTIYF.

The genes are TRBV2 and TRBJ2-5; D is unresolved. Per the germline V gene, CDR1 is SNHLY and CDR2 is FYNNEI. Trimming took off 4 bases at V and 8 bases at J, with 17 bases between the two ends. The CDR3 sequence is 14 residues long. Here the CDR3 reads CASSGLEQRRTQYF. The CDR3 DNA reads as TGTGCCAGCAGTGGGTTGGAGCAACGGAGAACCCAGTACTTC. The full variable domain, its missing parts supplied by reference TRBV2 and TRBJ2-5, is EPEVTQTPSHQVTQMGQEVILRCVPISNHLYFYWYRQILGQKVEFLVSFYNNEISEKSEIFDDQFSVERPDGSNFTLKIRSTKLEDSAMYFCASSGLEQRRTQYFGPGTRLLVL.

This clonotype was seen ten or more times. The V gene is TRBV12-3 or TRBV12-4, the J gene TRBJ1-5, with D possibly matching TRBD1 (5 bases). The V end lost 3 bases, the J end lost 7 bases, and 10 bases lay between the germline ends. The CDR3 runs 13 residues. The CDR3 loop is CASSFGQRQPQHF. Here the CDR3 DNA reads TGTGCCAGCAGTTTTGGACAACGACAGCCCCAGCATTTT.